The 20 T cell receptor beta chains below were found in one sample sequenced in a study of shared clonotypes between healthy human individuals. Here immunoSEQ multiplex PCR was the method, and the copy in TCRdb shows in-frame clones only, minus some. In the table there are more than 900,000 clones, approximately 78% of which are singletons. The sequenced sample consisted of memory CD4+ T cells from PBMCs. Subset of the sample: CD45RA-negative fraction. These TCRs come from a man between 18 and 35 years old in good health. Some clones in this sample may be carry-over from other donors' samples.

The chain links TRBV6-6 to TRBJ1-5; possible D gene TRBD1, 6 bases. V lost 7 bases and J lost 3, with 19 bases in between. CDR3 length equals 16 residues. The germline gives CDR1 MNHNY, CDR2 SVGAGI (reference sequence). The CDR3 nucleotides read TGTGCCAGCACCCAAGGGGACATCGACCACAATCAGCCCCAGCATTTT. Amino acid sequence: CASTQGDIDHNQPQHF.

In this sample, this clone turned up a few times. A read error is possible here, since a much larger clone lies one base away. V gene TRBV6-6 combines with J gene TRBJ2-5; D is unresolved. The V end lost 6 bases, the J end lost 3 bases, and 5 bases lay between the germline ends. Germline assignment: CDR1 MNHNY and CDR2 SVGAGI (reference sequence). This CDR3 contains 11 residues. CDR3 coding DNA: TGTGCCAGCAGCGAAGAAGAGACCCAGTACTTC. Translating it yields CASSEEETQYF.

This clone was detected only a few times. This CDR3 is CASSSGPEAGQYF. The CDR3 nucleotides are TGCGCCAGCAGCTCAGGACCGGAGGCGGGGCAGTACTTC. The chain recombines TRBV5-1 with TRBJ2-7; tentative D call: TRBD2 (5 bases). The V and J ends lost 3 bases and 9 bases respectively, with 16 bases between them. The V gene's germline CDR1 is SGHRS and CDR2 YFSETQ. This CDR3 region has 13 residues.

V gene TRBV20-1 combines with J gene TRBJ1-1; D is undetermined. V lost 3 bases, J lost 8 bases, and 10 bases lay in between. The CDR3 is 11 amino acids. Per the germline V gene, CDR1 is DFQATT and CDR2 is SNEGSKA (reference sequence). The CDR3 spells CSASRSQEAFF. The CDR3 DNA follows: TGCAGTGCTAGTCGAAGCCAAGAAGCTTTCTTT.

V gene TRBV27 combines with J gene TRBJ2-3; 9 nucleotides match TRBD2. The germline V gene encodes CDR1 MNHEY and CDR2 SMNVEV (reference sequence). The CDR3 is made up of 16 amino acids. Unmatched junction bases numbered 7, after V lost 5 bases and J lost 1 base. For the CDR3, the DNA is TGTGCCAGCAGTCGGCCAGCGGGAGGTGGCACAGATACGCAGTATTTT. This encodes CASSRPAGGGTDTQYF.

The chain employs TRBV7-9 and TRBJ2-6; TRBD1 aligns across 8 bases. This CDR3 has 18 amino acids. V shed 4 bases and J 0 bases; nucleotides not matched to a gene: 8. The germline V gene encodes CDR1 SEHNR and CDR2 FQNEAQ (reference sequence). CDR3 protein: CASSSPRDRRSGANVLTF. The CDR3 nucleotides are TGTGCCAGCAGCTCGCCCCGGGACAGGCGCTCTGGGGCCAACGTCCTGACTTTC.

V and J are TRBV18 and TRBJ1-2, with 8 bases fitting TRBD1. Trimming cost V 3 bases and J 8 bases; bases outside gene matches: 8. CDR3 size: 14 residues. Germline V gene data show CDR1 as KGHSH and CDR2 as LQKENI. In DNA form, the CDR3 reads TGTGCCAGCTCACCCCTGGGACAGGTCGGCGGCTACACCTTC. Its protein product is CASSPLGQVGGYTF.

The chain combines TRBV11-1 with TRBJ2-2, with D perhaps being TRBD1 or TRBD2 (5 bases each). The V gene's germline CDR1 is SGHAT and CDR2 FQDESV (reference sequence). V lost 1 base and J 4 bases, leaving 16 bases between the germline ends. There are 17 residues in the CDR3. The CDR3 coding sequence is TGTGCCAGCAGCTTAGAGGTCTCTGTGAGGGGCACCGGGGAGCTGTTTTTT. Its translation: CASSLEVSVRGTGELFF.

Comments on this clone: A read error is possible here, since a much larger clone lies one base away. CDR3 nucleotide sequence: TGTGCCAGCAGCCGGGACAGGGACACTGAAGCTTTCTTT. This sequence encodes CASSRDRDTEAFF. The chain links TRBV7-2 to TRBJ1-1; TRBD1 aligns across 9 bases. The CDR3 has 13 residues. The germline V gene has CDR1 SGHTA and CDR2 FQGNSA. V lost 5 bases to trimming and J lost 3 bases; unmatched junction nucleotides: 1.

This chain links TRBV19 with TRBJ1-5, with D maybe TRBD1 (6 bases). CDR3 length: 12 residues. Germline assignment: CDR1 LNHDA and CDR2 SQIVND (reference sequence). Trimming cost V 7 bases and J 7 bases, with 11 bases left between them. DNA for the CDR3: TGTGCCAGTAATGACAGGATCCAGCCCCAGCATTTT. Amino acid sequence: CASNDRIQPQHF.

The CDR3 DNA sequence: TGTGCCAGCTCCCCCGAGGAAGATACGCAGTATTTT. Translating gives CASSPEEDTQYF. V usage is TRBV18 and J usage is TRBJ2-3; D gene unclear. The ends were cut back, 6 bases at V and 5 bases at J, with 9 bases in the middle. This CDR3 comprises 12 residues. From germline, CDR1 is KGHSH and CDR2 LQKENI.

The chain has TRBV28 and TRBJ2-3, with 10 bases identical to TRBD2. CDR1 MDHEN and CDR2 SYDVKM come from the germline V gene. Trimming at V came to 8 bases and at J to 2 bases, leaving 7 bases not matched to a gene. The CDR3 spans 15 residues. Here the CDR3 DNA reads TGTGCCAGCGCTAGCGGGAGCCTAGCCACAGATACGCAGTATTTT. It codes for CASASGSLATDTQYF. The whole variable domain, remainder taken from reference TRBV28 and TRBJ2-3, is DVKVTQSSRYLVKRTGEKVFLECVQDMDHENMFWYRQDPGLGLRLIYFSYDVKMKEKGDIPEGYSVSREKKERFSLILESASTNQTSMYLCASASGSLATDTQYFGPGTRLTVL.

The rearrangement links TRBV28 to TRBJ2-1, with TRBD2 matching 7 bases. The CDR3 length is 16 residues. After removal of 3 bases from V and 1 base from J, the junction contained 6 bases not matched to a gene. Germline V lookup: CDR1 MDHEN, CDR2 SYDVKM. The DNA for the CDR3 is TGTGCCAGCAGTTTTGGCCTAGCGGATTCCTACAATGAGCAGTTCTTC. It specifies CASSFGLADSYNEQFF.

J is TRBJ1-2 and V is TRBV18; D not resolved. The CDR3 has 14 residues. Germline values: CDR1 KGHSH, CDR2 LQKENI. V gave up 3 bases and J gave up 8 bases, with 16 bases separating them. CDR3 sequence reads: CASSPPTRVGGYTF. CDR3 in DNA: TGTGCCAGCTCACCCCCCACCCGGGTCGGCGGCTACACCTTC.

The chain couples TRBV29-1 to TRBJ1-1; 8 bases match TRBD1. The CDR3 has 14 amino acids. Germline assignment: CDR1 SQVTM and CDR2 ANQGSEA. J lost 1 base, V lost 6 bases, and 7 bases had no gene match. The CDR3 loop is CSVRQGPQNTEAFF. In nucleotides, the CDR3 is TGCAGCGTGAGACAGGGGCCCCAGAACACTGAAGCTTTCTTT. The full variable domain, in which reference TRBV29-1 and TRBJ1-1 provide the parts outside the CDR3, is SAVISQKPSRDICQRGTSLTIQCQVDSQVTMMFWYRQQPGQSLTLIATANQGSEATYESGFVIDKFPISRPNLTFSTLTVSNMSPEDSSIYLCSVRQGPQNTEAFFGQGTRLTVV.

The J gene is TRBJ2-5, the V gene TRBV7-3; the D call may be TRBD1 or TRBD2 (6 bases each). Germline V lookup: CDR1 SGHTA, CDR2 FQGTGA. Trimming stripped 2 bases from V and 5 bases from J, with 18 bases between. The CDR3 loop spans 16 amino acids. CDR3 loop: CASSLYGGLRSETQYF. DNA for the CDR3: TGTGCCAGCAGCTTATACGGGGGCTTGAGGTCTGAGACCCAGTACTTC.

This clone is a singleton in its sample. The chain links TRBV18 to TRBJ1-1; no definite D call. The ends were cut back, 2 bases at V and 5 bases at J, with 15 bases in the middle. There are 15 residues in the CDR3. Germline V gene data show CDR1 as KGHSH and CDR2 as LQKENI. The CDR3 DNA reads TGTGCCAGCTCACCATCTGGCAGACTAGATACTGAAGCTTTCTTT. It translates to CASSPSGRLDTEAFF. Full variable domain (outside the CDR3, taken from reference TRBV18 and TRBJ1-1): NAGVMQNPRHLVRRRGQEARLRCSPMKGHSHVYWYRQLPEEGLKFMVYLQKENIIDESGMPKERFSAEFPKEGPSILRIQQVVRGDSAAYFCASSPSGRLDTEAFFGQGTRLTVV.

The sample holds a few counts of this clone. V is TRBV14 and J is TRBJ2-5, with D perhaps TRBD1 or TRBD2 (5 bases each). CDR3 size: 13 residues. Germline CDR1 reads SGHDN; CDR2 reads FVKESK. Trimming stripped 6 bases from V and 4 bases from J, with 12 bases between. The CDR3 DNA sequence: TGTGCCAGCAGTGTGGTCGGGGCAGAGACCCAGTACTTC. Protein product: CASSVVGAETQYF.

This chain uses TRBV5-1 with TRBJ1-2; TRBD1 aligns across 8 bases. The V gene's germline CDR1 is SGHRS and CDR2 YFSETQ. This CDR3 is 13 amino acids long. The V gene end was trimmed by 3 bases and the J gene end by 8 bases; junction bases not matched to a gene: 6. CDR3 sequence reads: CASSSSDRGGYTF. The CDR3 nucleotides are TGCGCCAGCAGCTCGAGCGACAGGGGAGGCTACACCTTC.

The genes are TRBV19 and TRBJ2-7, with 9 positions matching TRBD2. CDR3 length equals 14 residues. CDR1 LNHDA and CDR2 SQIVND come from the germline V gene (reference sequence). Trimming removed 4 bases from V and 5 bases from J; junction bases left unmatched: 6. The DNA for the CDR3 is TGTGCCAGTAGTACGCGGGAGGGCCGACACGAGCAGTACTTC. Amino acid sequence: CASSTREGRHEQYF.